This T cell receptor (beta chain) was recorded in a study of immune characterization of retroperitoneal liposarcoma. Trimming removed 3 bases from V and 8 bases from J, with 8 bases in between. CDR1 and CDR2 (germline): WNHNN, SYGVQD (reference sequence). This CDR3 comprises 12 residues. TCRdb used MiXCR to reprocess the PCR reads, holding one entry per CDR3 protein. The sample lists fewer than 9,000 distinct CDR3 sequences; roughly 45% were seen once. The sequenced material came from tumor tissue. The chain is built from TRBV10-1 and TRBJ2-1; no clear D gene. The TCR was taken from a male donor with retroperitoneal liposarcoma. The chain's CDR3 is CASSERGDEQFF. The CDR3 nucleotides are TGCGCCAGCAGTGAAAGAGGCGATGAGCAGTTCTTC.